Included here is one T cell receptor beta chain sequence, with context. Antigen: not known. The entry originates in a study of early T cells in non-severe SARS-CoV-2 infection. General observations from the study: Matches to VDJdb favored anti-spike CD8 responses and missed private and CD4 specificities.

The library protocol tagged individual cDNA molecules with unique molecular identifiers. TCRdb ran MiXCR on the 5' RACE reads and lists one entry per CDR3 protein. In the table there are roughly 67,000 distinct CDR3 sequences, roughly 11% of which are singletons. Sequencing was done on a sample of whole blood. The receptor comes from an adult who was a healthcare worker with PCR-confirmed SARS-CoV-2 infection or an uninfected control (not recorded which).

CDR3 sequence (DNA): TGTGCCAGCAGCCAAACCATAGCGGGAGCGGGCACCGGGGAGCTGTTTTTT. Translation gives CASSQTIAGAGTGELFF. This chain links TRBV14 with TRBJ2-2; 9 bases fit TRBD2. CDR1 and CDR2 (germline): SGHDN, FVKESK. Losses at the gene ends were 2 bases for V and 4 bases for J; bases not matched to a gene: 8. This CDR3 region has 17 residues.